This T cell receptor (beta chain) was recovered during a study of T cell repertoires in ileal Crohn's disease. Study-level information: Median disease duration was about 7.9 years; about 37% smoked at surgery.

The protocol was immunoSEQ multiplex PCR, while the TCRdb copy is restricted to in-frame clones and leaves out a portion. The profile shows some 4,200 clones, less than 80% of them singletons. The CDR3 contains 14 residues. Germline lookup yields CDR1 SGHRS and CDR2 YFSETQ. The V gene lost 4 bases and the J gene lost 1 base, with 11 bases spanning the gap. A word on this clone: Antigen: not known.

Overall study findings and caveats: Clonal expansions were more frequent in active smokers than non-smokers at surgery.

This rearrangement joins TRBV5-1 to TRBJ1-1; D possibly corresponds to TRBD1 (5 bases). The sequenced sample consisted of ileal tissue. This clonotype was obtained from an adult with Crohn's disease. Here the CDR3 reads CASSPGQGNTEAFF. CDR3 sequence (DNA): TGCGCCAGCAGCCCCGGGCAGGGGAACACTGAAGCTTTCTTT.